The next 27 T cell receptor beta chains were all read from a single sample in a study of T-cell memory formation after mild COVID-19. One entry per CDR3 protein, called by TCRdb with MiXCR from the 5' RACE reads. The sample lists about 160,000 distinct CDR3 sequences; around a third were seen once. Sequencing input: PBMCs or a T cell subset sorted from them (not recorded which). Every receptor here comes from an adult woman who had mild COVID-19 (a few samples of this study predate the infection). Cell type and time point are not known.

J is TRBJ2-5 and V is TRBV20-1; TRBD1 matches 7 bases. The CDR3 has 14 residues. The germline CDR1 and CDR2 sequences are DFQATT and SNEGSKA (reference sequence). V shed 6 bases, J shed 3 bases, and the junction held 10 bases outside the gene matches. In DNA, the CDR3 is TGCAGTGCAGCCCGACAGGGTTCCAAAGAGACCCAGTACTTC. Translation gives CSAARQGSKETQYF.

This clonotype occurred many times. The chain employs TRBV3-1 and TRBJ2-7; TRBD1 is a possible D gene (5 bases). This CDR3 contains 13 residues. Trimming took off 4 bases at V and 7 bases at J, with 14 bases between the two ends. Germline CDR1 and CDR2: LGHDT and YNNKEL (reference sequence). The CDR3 here is CASSLGHIDEQYF. CDR3 nucleotide sequence: TGTGCCAGCAGCCTCGGACATATCGATGAGCAGTACTTC.

The table lists this clonotype with a few counts. V usage is TRBV12-3 or TRBV12-4 and J usage is TRBJ1-5; D remains ambiguous. V dropped 3 bases and J dropped 9 bases, with 9 bases sitting between them. The length of the CDR3 is 12 residues. The DNA for the CDR3 is TGTGCCAGCAGTTTGGGGTTGGGGCCCCAGCATTTT. Translating gives CASSLGLGPQHF.

This clonotype was counted a few times. The V call is TRBV14, the J call TRBJ2-7; possible D gene TRBD2, 5 bases. This CDR3 is 12 amino acids long. Germline lookup yields CDR1 SGHDN and CDR2 FVKESK. V was trimmed by 2 bases and J by 11 bases, leaving 13 bases between them. CDR3 nucleotide sequence: TGTGCCAGCAGCCAAACGGGTGTGGAGGAGTACTTC. Protein: CASSQTGVEEYF. Drawing the rest from reference TRBV14 and TRBJ2-7, the complete variable domain is EAGVTQFPSHSVIEKGQTVTLRCDPISGHDNLYWYRRVMGKEIKFLLHFVKESKQDESGMPNNRFLAERTGGTYSTLKVQPAELEDSGVYFCASSQTGVEEYFGPGTRLTVT.

The chain carries TRBV29-1 and TRBJ2-3; 11 bases fit TRBD2. CDR1 is SQVTM, CDR2 ANQGSEA, per germline. V shed 5 bases, J shed 1 base, and the junction held 2 bases outside the gene matches. The CDR3 contains 14 residues. CDR3 DNA sequence: TGCAGCGTTAGACTAGCGGGGCGCACAGATACGCAGTATTTT. This codes for CSVRLAGRTDTQYF.

The chain has TRBV4-1 and TRBJ1-1; no firm D call. Germline loops: CDR1 MGHRA, CDR2 YSYEKL. The CDR3 spans 15 residues. V lost 1 base and J 5 bases, leaving 14 bases between the germline ends. The CDR3 loop is CASSQVLSLGTEAFF. In nucleotides, the CDR3 is TGCGCCAGCAGCCAAGTTCTTTCTTTGGGGACTGAAGCTTTCTTT.

The chain joins TRBV6-5 to TRBJ2-3; D is unclear. Trimming pared 3 bases from V and 4 bases from J, leaving 8 bases between. Germline V gene data show CDR1 as MNHEY and CDR2 as SVGAGI. CDR3 size: 13 residues. The CDR3 DNA sequence: TGTGCCAGCAGTTATTCTGTGGCAGATACGCAGTATTTT. Protein sequence: CASSYSVADTQYF.

CDR3 residues: CASDSLGQGTGMNTEAFF. CDR3 in DNA: TGTGCCAGCGATTCGCTCGGGCAGGGTACGGGAATGAACACTGAAGCTTTCTTT. The chain combines TRBV3-1 with TRBJ1-1; TRBD1 might be the D (5 bases). This CDR3 is built from 18 residues. V lost 8 bases and J lost 0, with 25 bases in between. Looked up from germline, CDR1 is LGHDT and CDR2 is YNNKEL (reference sequence).

This clonotype came up a few times. The rearrangement joins TRBV29-1 to TRBJ2-5; 10 positions agree with TRBD2. The trim removed 0 bases at V and 5 bases at J, leaving 12 bases unmatched. Germline V gives CDR1 SQVTM, CDR2 ANQGSEA. The CDR3 is 17 amino acids. CDR3 loop: CSVEDRLSGGAGETQYF. The CDR3 region has the DNA TGCAGCGTTGAAGACCGACTGAGCGGGGGGGCCGGGGAGACCCAGTACTTC.

This chain links TRBV4-1 with TRBJ2-7, with unresolved D. CDR1 and CDR2 from the germline V gene are MGHRA and YSYEKL. This CDR3 spans 14 amino acids. The V gene lost 0 bases and the J gene lost 6 bases, with 12 bases spanning the gap. The CDR3 nucleotides are TGCGCCAGCAGCCAAGAGCCCCGGGTGGGCGAGCAGTACTTC. Translation: CASSQEPRVGEQYF.

This clonotype has a handful of counts. V usage is TRBV5-5 and J usage is TRBJ1-5, with 10 bases matching TRBD1. The germline gives CDR1 SGHKS, CDR2 YYEKEE (reference sequence). J gave up 2 bases and V 0 bases, and 8 bases lay outside the gene matches. This CDR3 contains 18 residues. CDR3 nucleotide sequence: TGTGCCAGCAGCTTGGATGGGACAGGGGTATCGCGCAATCAGCCCCAGCATTTT. This gives the protein CASSLDGTGVSRNQPQHF.

This chain links TRBV15 with TRBJ1-6, with 9 positions matching TRBD1. The germline V gene has CDR1 LNHNV and CDR2 YYDKDF (reference sequence). The CDR3 loop spans 15 amino acids. Trimming took 5 bases from V and 9 from J; bases not matched to a gene: 8. CDR3 nucleotide sequence: TGTGCCACCAGCGGCAACCGGGACAGGGCTTCACCCCTCCACTTT. Translation: CATSGNRDRASPLHF. Based on the CDR3 plus reference TRBV15 and TRBJ1-6, the full variable domain is DAMVIQNPRYQVTQFGKPVTLSCSQTLNHNVMYWYQQKSSQAPKLLFHYYDKDFNNEADTPDNFQSRRPNTSFCFLDIRSPGLGDTAMYLCATSGNRDRASPLHFGNGTRLTVT.

The chain has TRBV12-3 or TRBV12-4 and TRBJ2-2; TRBD1 matches 7 bases. The V and J ends lost 4 bases and 4 bases, in that order; junction bases with no gene match: 0. There are 13 residues in the CDR3. In DNA, the CDR3 is TGTGCCAGCAGTTGGGACAGCACCGGGGAGCTGTTTTTT. Encoded protein: CASSWDSTGELFF.

This clonotype has only a few counts. A clone one base away is much larger, so this may be a read error. The chain is built from TRBV29-1 and TRBJ2-1, with D tentatively TRBD2 (6 bases). V was clipped by 2 bases and J by 7 bases, with 9 bases between them. The CDR3 is 12 amino acids. Germline V gene data show CDR1 as SQVTM and CDR2 as ANQGSEA. The CDR3 loop is CSVETGVNEQFF. CDR3 bases: TGCAGCGTTGAAACGGGAGTAAATGAGCAGTTCTTC.

The J gene is TRBJ2-4, the V gene TRBV5-6; 7 bases map to TRBD2. V lost 3 bases, J lost 1 base, and 13 bases stayed unmatched. This CDR3 region has 18 residues. The germline V gene encodes CDR1 SGHDT and CDR2 YYEEEE. The CDR3 DNA reads as TGTGCCAGCAGCTCGCCGGGGTACGGGGGGAGGGCCAAAAACATTCAGTACTTC. The encoded protein is CASSSPGYGGRAKNIQYF. Full variable domain (outside the CDR3, taken from reference TRBV5-6 and TRBJ2-4): DAGVTQSPTHLIKTRGQQVTLRCSPKSGHDTVSWYQQALGQGPQFIFQYYEEEERQRGNFPDRFSGHQFPNYSSELNVNALLLGDSALYLCASSSPGYGGRAKNIQYFGAGTRLSVL.

The chain employs TRBV20-1 and TRBJ2-2; D possibly matches TRBD1 or TRBD2 (5 bases each). This CDR3 region has 14 residues. V was clipped by 4 bases and J by 4 bases, with 13 bases between them. The V gene's germline CDR1 is DFQATT and CDR2 SNEGSKA (reference sequence). CDR3 nucleotides: TGCAGTGCTATCCGGGACCCATCCACCGGGGAGCTGTTTTTT. Protein product: CSAIRDPSTGELFF.

V is TRBV7-8 and J is TRBJ2-3; D might be TRBD2 (5 bases). Trimming removed 5 bases from V and 5 bases from J, with 17 bases in between. This CDR3 comprises 15 residues. Germline-derived CDR1 and CDR2 are SGHVS and FQNEAQ. CDR3 protein: CASSVLDWVEDTQYF. CDR3 nucleotides: TGTGCCAGCAGCGTTTTGGACTGGGTGGAAGATACGCAGTATTTT. Based on the CDR3 plus reference TRBV7-8 and TRBJ2-3, the full variable domain is GAGVSQSPRYKVAKRGQDVALRCDPISGHVSLFWYQQALGQGPEFLTYFQNEAQLDKSGLPSDRFFAERPEGSVSTLKIQRTQQEDSAVYLCASSVLDWVEDTQYFGPGTRLTVL.

This clonotype was observed a few times. This chain links TRBV15 with TRBJ1-1; D unresolved. CDR3 length equals 12 residues. Between the trimmed V and J ends, which lost 0 bases and 6 bases, there was a span of 5 bases. Germline lookup yields CDR1 LNHNV and CDR2 YYDKDF (reference sequence). CDR3 in amino acids: CATSRDQAEAFF. DNA of the CDR3: TGTGCCACCAGCAGAGATCAGGCTGAAGCTTTCTTT.

V usage is TRBV4-3 and J usage is TRBJ2-7; D possibly uses TRBD1 or TRBD2 (5 bases each). Trimming took 0 bases from V and 4 from J, leaving 13 bases between them. Germline loops: CDR1 LGHNA, CDR2 YSLEER. The CDR3 totals 15 residues. CDR3 in amino acids: CASSQDNGREYEQYF. CDR3 DNA sequence: TGCGCCAGCAGCCAAGATAACGGCAGGGAGTACGAGCAGTACTTC.

The gene calls are TRBV4-1 and TRBJ1-2; 8 bases align to TRBD1. The CDR3 is made up of 14 amino acids. Germline V lookup: CDR1 MGHRA, CDR2 YSYEKL. V gave up 2 bases and J gave up 8 bases; unmatched junction bases: 7. This chain's CDR3 is CASSQPDRVFGYTF. The CDR3 nucleotides read TGCGCCAGCAGCCAACCGGACAGGGTGTTCGGCTACACCTTC.

This clonotype was counted only a few times. The CDR3 DNA follows: TGTGCCAGCAGTACAGACTTCTACGAGCAGTACTTC. It specifies CASSTDFYEQYF. V and J are TRBV2 and TRBJ2-7; unclear D gene. The length of the CDR3 is 12 residues. Germline CDR1 SNHLY, CDR2 FYNNEI. With 5 bases removed from V and 3 bases from J, the gap between germline ends came to 8 bases. Combining the CDR3 with reference TRBV2 and TRBJ2-7 gives the whole variable domain EPEVTQTPSHQVTQMGQEVILRCVPISNHLYFYWYRQILGQKVEFLVSFYNNEISEKSEIFDDQFSVERPDGSNFTLKIRSTKLEDSAMYFCASSTDFYEQYFGPGTRLTVT.

A few counts support this clonotype. The rearrangement joins TRBV4-3 to TRBJ2-1; TRBD2 matches at 8 bases. V shed 4 bases and J 10 bases; nucleotides not matched to a gene: 6. Germline lookup yields CDR1 LGHNA and CDR2 YSLEER. There are 13 residues in the CDR3. The CDR3 DNA reads TGCGCCAGCAGCCCGGGAGGCGGGAGGGAGCAGTTCTTC. Its protein product is CASSPGGGREQFF.

This clonotype was detected a few times. The rearrangement links TRBV12-3 or TRBV12-4 to TRBJ2-3; perhaps D is TRBD1 or TRBD2 (5 bases each). The CDR3 spans 12 residues. V dropped 6 bases and J dropped 2 bases, with 6 bases sitting between them. DNA for the CDR3: TGTGCCAGCAGGGGGGACACAGATACGCAGTATTTT. Encoded protein: CASRGDTDTQYF.

The rearrangement uses TRBV11-2 and TRBJ2-3, with D unclear. Germline-derived CDR1 and CDR2 are SGHAT and FQNNGV. The CDR3 is made up of 15 amino acids. V shed 3 bases and J shed 0 bases, with 10 bases lying between them. The CDR3 DNA reads TGTGCCAGCAGCTTTGGGGTGAGCAGCACAGATACGCAGTATTTT. Translating gives CASSFGVSSTDTQYF.

This chain joins TRBV11-2 and TRBJ2-2, with 11 positions matching TRBD2. The ends lost 5 bases at V and 1 base at J; junction bases unmatched: 3. The CDR3 is 16 amino acids. Germline V gives CDR1 SGHAT, CDR2 FQNNGV. The CDR3: CASSKTSGENTGELFF. DNA for the CDR3: TGTGCCAGCAGCAAGACTAGCGGGGAGAACACCGGGGAGCTGTTTTTT.

Written as DNA, the CDR3 is TGCAGCGTTGAGGCATCAAGAGGGTACGAGCAGTACTTC. This gives the protein CSVEASRGYEQYF. V is TRBV29-1 and J is TRBJ2-7; D possibly corresponds to TRBD2 (5 bases). Looked up from germline, CDR1 is SQVTM and CDR2 is ANQGSEA. The V gene lost 3 bases and the J gene lost 4 bases, with 13 bases spanning the gap. The CDR3 consists of 13 residues.

The genes are TRBV6-6 and TRBJ2-3; D may be TRBD2 (5 bases). The CDR3 is made up of 15 amino acids. Germline V gene lookup returns CDR1 MNHNY and CDR2 SVGAGI (reference sequence). Trimming cost V 0 bases and J 4 bases, with 11 bases left between them. This chain's CDR3 is CASSYSRTWADTQYF. In nucleotides, the CDR3 is TGTGCCAGCAGTTACTCCAGGACTTGGGCAGATACGCAGTATTTT.